This T cell receptor beta chain originates from a study of cytomegalovirus exposure and HLA in healthy donors. Primers: 60 Vbeta forward and 13 Jbeta reverse. Assay used: immunoSEQ multiplex PCR; TCRdb lists only in-frame clones, some missing. The repertoire holds hundreds of thousands of clones, 65% to 75% seen once, with about 1.9% in the top ten. This clone was found a few times. Its antigen is still unknown. Study-wide results and limits: TCR beta chains numbering more than 150 were designated cytomegalovirus-associated. A missense variant in DCLRE1C was later tied to TCR beta V- and J-gene trimming. Only CMV serostatus was available as immune exposure information.

V lost 1 base, J lost 5 bases, and 9 bases lay in between. There are 13 residues in the CDR3. CDR1 is SGHDT, CDR2 YYEEEE, per germline. J is TRBJ1-1 and V is TRBV5-6, with a weak D call TRBD1 (5 bases). The receptor was derived from a woman aged 25 to 39 in good health and CMV-seronegative. The sample was PBMCs. CDR3 bases: TGTGCCAGCAGCTTGAAGGGGAGGACTGAAGCTTTCTTT. It yields the protein CASSLKGRTEAFF. Drawing the rest from reference TRBV5-6 and TRBJ1-1, the complete variable domain is DAGVTQSPTHLIKTRGQQVTLRCSPKSGHDTVSWYQQALGQGPQFIFQYYEEEERQRGNFPDRFSGHQFPNYSSELNVNALLLGDSALYLCASSLKGRTEAFFGQGTRLTVV.